This TCR beta chain is from a study of blood T cell repertoires in COVID-19. Study at large: Acute and convalescent COVID-19 specimens originated in the United States, Italy and Spain. From T cells, B-cell-depleted T cells, or PBMCs came the material, which was cDNA or gDNA.

Assay: immunoSEQ multiplex PCR; the TCRdb copy retains only in-frame clones and omits some. The sample holds about 210,000 clones, over 75% seen once. The sequenced material came from peripheral blood. This TCR was recovered from a woman between 40 and 50 years old with acute or convalescent COVID-19.

CDR3 in amino acids: CASSGQYYGYTF. DNA of the CDR3: TGTGCCAGCAGTGGACAGTACTATGGCTACACCTTC. The chain combines TRBV2 with TRBJ1-2, with D tentatively TRBD1 (5 bases). Germline-derived CDR1 and CDR2 are SNHLY and FYNNEI. With 4 bases removed from V and 3 bases from J, the gap between germline ends came to 6 bases. CDR3 length: 12 residues.